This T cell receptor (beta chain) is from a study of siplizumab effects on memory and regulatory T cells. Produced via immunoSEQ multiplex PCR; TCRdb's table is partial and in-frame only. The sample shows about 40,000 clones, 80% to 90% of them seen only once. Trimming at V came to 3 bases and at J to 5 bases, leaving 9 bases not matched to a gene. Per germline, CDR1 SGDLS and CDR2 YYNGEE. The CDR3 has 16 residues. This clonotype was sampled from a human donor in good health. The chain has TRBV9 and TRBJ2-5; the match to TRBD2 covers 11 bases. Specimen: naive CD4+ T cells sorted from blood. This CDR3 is CASSALAGGGRETQYF. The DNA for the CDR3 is TGTGCCAGCAGCGCCCTAGCGGGAGGAGGACGGGAGACCCAGTACTTC. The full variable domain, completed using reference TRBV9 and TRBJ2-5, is DSGVTQTPKHLITATGQRVTLRCSPRSGDLSVYWYQQSLDQGLQFLIQYYNGEERAKGNILERFSAQQFPDLHSELNLSSLELGDSALYFCASSALAGGGRETQYFGPGTRLLVL.